This T cell receptor (beta chain) derives from a study of T cells and copy number aberrations in small-cell lung cancer. CDR1 and CDR2 from the germline V gene are SQVTM and ANQGSEA. Trimming removed 2 bases from V and 0 bases from J, with 7 bases in between. The CDR3 covers 13 residues. Only in-frame clones appear in the TCRdb table, and some are missing; sequencing was by immunoSEQ multiplex PCR. The sample shows more than 9,500 clones, around 79% of them seen only once. The origin of this receptor is a man between 60 and 75 years old with small cell lung cancer. Sequenced input: normal tissue next to the tumor. The chain uses TRBV29-1 and TRBJ2-5; D possibly corresponds to TRBD1 (6 bases). The CDR3 here is CSVEQGYQETQYF. In DNA form, the CDR3 reads TGCAGCGTTGAACAGGGGTACCAAGAGACCCAGTACTTC.